This T cell receptor (beta chain) is drawn from a study of radiotherapy plus CTLA-4 blockade in lung cancer. In the study overall: Disease control was seen in about 30% of patients, objective responses in 15% to 20%.

The study's findings and limits: Clones of tumor-derived TCRs expanded in blood after radiotherapy plus ipilimumab. Interferon-beta and early blood T cell clone dynamics reportedly predicted response best.

Concerning this clone: Its antigen is not known.

Patients in the study, people with chemo-refractory metastatic non-small-cell lung cancer, received focal radiation plus ipilimumab CTLA-4 blockade. Assay: immunoSEQ multiplex PCR; the TCRdb copy retains only in-frame clones and omits some. The data hold 100,000 to 150,000 clones, with approximately 90% observed a single time. The specimen comprised peripheral blood, sampled from a patient treated with radiotherapy plus ipilimumab. The source of this sequence is a human donor with non-small cell lung cancer that progressed on radiotherapy plus ipilimumab.

The CDR3 protein is CASRRAGGRTGELFF. CDR3 DNA: TGTGCCAGCAGGCGAGCGGGAGGGAGGACCGGGGAGCTGTTTTTT. V is TRBV6-5 and J is TRBJ2-2; 10 bases are shared with TRBD2. CDR1 MNHEY and CDR2 SVGAGI come from the germline V gene. The V and J ends lost 6 bases and 5 bases, in that order; junction bases with no gene match: 6. The CDR3 spans 15 residues.